One sample yielded the 11 T cell receptor beta chains listed below, sequenced in a study of blood T cell repertoires in COVID-19 (dated by TCRdb to 2020 to 2022). Library generation was performed with the immunoSEQ multiplex PCR assay. This is the immuneACCESS table as TCRdb keeps it, with only in-frame sequences that have V and J called. A part of the clones is gone; compared with another copy, unresolved V genes explain less than half, and the rest is unexplained. The sample profile shows 150,000 to 200,000 clones; around nine tenths of them were found once. Of the sample, approximately 0.93% is held by the ten largest clones. Material: peripheral blood. The receptors were gathered from a woman younger than 30 who had recovered from COVID-19.

The rearrangement uses TRBV11-2 and TRBJ1-2, with TRBD1 matching over 8 bases. CDR1 and CDR2 from the germline V gene are SGHAT and FQNNGV. V shed 1 base and J 2 bases; nucleotides not matched to a gene: 0. The CDR3 contains 14 residues. CDR3 nucleotide sequence: TGTGCCAGCAGCTTAGGGACAGGGAACTATGGCTACACCTTC. Its protein product is CASSLGTGNYGYTF.

This clone was counted between two and nine times. This chain links TRBV10-3 with TRBJ2-2; 8 nucleotides agree with TRBD1. CDR1 is ENHRY and CDR2 is SYGVKD in the germline V gene. Losses at the gene ends were 6 bases for V and 0 bases for J; bases not matched to a gene: 3. This CDR3 is built from 15 residues. CDR3 in DNA: TGTGCCATCAGGGGGGACAGGACGAACACCGGGGAGCTGTTTTTT. Translated, it gives CAIRGDRTNTGELFF.

This chain uses TRBV4-3 with TRBJ1-6; TRBD1 matches at 8 bases. This CDR3 comprises 17 residues. The V gene end was trimmed by 1 base and the J gene end by 7 bases; junction bases not matched to a gene: 9. Germline CDR1 LGHNA, CDR2 YSLEER. CDR3 in DNA: TGCGCCAGCAGCCAAGGGGCGGGCAGGGGGCACAATTCACCCCTCCACTTT. It translates to CASSQGAGRGHNSPLHF.

The rearrangement uses TRBV27 and TRBJ2-6; D not certain. V was cut by 0 bases and J by 0 bases, with 12 bases left in between. Germline CDR1 MNHEY, CDR2 SMNVEV (reference sequence). This CDR3 has 18 residues. The CDR3 bases are TGTGCCAGCAGTTTATCATGGGCTCCTACCTCTGGGGCCAACGTCCTGACTTTC. Residues: CASSLSWAPTSGANVLTF.

This chain connects TRBV5-1 to TRBJ1-3, with D possibly matching TRBD1 (6 bases). The CDR3 loop spans 16 amino acids. V lost 5 bases, J lost 0 bases, and 15 bases lay in between. Per the germline V gene, CDR1 is SGHRS and CDR2 is YFSETQ. CDR3 residues: CASSETGSSSGNTIYF. The CDR3 nucleotides read TGCGCCAGCAGTGAAACAGGGAGCTCCTCTGGAAACACCATATATTTT.

With respect to this clone: This CDR3 is also generated by other DNA sequences in the sample. The rearrangement joins TRBV4-3 to TRBJ1-2, with 12 bases lining up with TRBD1. This CDR3 region has 15 residues. After removal of 4 bases from V and 4 bases from J, the junction contained 4 bases not matched to a gene. Germline V gives CDR1 LGHNA, CDR2 YSLEER. In DNA form, the CDR3 reads TGCGCCAGCAGCCCAGGGACAGGGGGCTTCTATGGCTACACCTTC. This encodes CASSPGTGGFYGYTF.

The rearrangement joins TRBV7-2 to TRBJ1-2, with a possible D match to TRBD1 (6 bases). The V end lost 5 bases, the J end lost 7 bases, and 17 bases lay between the germline ends. CDR1 is SGHTA and CDR2 is FQGNSA in the germline V gene. The CDR3 loop spans 14 amino acids. The CDR3: CASSPAGAYGGYTF. The CDR3 nucleotides read TGTGCCAGCAGCCCAGCGGGGGCCTATGGTGGCTACACCTTC.

The chain has TRBV5-1 and TRBJ2-1; TRBD2 agrees at 8 bases. V lost 4 bases and J lost 5; bases outside the gene matches: 11. The CDR3 is 16 amino acids. Germline V CDR1 and CDR2: SGHRS, YFSETQ. The CDR3 protein is CASSPLGGRSNNEQFF. The CDR3 region has the DNA TGCGCCAGCAGCCCCCTCGGCGGGAGGTCTAACAATGAGCAGTTCTTC.

This clone has a single count. The chain combines TRBV20-1 with TRBJ1-2; D gene unclear. The CDR3 loop spans 9 amino acids. Germline-derived CDR1 and CDR2 are DFQATT and SNEGSKA (reference sequence). The CDR3 protein is CRTGYGYTF. The CDR3 nucleotides are TGCAGGACTGGCTATGGCTACACCTTC.

The V and J genes are TRBV5-8 and TRBJ1-2, with TRBD1 identical over 7 bases. CDR3 length: 15 residues. The ends lost 0 bases at V and 11 bases at J; junction bases unmatched: 13. Germline values: CDR1 SGHTS, CDR2 YDEGEE. The CDR3 reads CASSLGLRDSSPYTF. The CDR3 region has the DNA TGTGCCAGCAGCTTGGGCCTCCGGGACAGCAGCCCGTACACCTTC.

The rearrangement joins TRBV7-2 to TRBJ2-3; TRBD1 is a possible D gene (5 bases). This CDR3 comprises 16 residues. The germline V and J ends were trimmed by 1 base and 0 bases, with 11 bases remaining between them. Germline CDR1 and CDR2: SGHTA and FQGNSA. The CDR3 protein is CASSLVQGRSTDTQYF. The DNA of the CDR3 is TGTGCCAGCAGCTTAGTTCAGGGCCGAAGCACAGATACGCAGTATTTT. The full variable domain, completed using reference TRBV7-2 and TRBJ2-3, is GAGVSQSPSNKVTEKGKDVELRCDPISGHTALYWYRQSLGQGLEFLIYFQGNSAPDKSGLPSDRFSAERTGGSVSTLTIQRTQQEDSAVYLCASSLVQGRSTDTQYFGPGTRLTVL.